This paragraph reports one T cell receptor beta chain. This CDR3 contains 13 residues. Repertoires were generated with immunoSEQ multiplex PCR, while TCRdb's copy carries only in-frame clones and drops some. The sample holds 250,000 to 300,000 clones, approximately 85% seen once. The data are from a study of blood T cell repertoires in COVID-19. This clonotype was sampled from a woman aged 70-85 years with acute or convalescent COVID-19. The chain has TRBV21-1 and TRBJ2-1; TRBD2, as called in the table, went unchecked against the DNA. TRBV21-1 is reported as a pseudogene. The sequenced sample was peripheral blood. The CDR3 loop is CAPDSGAYNEQFF. The CDR3 DNA follows: TGTGCCCCGGATTCGGGGGCCTACAATGAGCAGTTCTTC.